The clone carrying this T cell receptor (beta chain) was detected a few times. This specimen comes from a study of blood T cell repertoires in COVID-19. Sequenced by immunoSEQ multiplex PCR; TCRdb stores in-frame clones only, minus some. The table lists some 130,000 clones, approximately 86% of them singletons. After removal of 5 bases from V and 7 bases from J, the junction contained 15 bases not matched to a gene. CDR1 is GTSNPN, CDR2 SVGIG, per germline (reference sequence). This CDR3 is built from 16 residues. The TCR sequence derives from a woman aged 45 to 65 who had recovered from COVID-19. Specimen: PBMCs or T cells enriched from blood (not recorded which). V gene TRBV30 combines with J gene TRBJ1-3; TRBD1 agrees at 9 bases. CDR3 coding DNA: TGTGCCTGGGAAACCGGGACAGGGAACTTTAGGAACACCATATATTTT. Translation gives CAWETGTGNFRNTIYF.